These T cell receptor beta chains were read from a single sample in a study of blood T cell repertoires in COVID-19. Libraries were prepared by immunoSEQ multiplex PCR; TCRdb keeps only in-frame clonotypes and omits some of them. The sample yields 200,000 to 300,000 clones, around 80% seen once. Input material: peripheral blood. The receptors were sampled from a human donor in a cohort sampled during active COVID-19. The conserved cysteine and the conserved F or W are not part of the CDR3 here. Each record gives: V gene, D gene, J gene, CDR3 length, CDR3 protein. D genes are given only for firm matches.

>TRBV19|NA|TRBJ2-5|11
ASSILHQETQY
>TRBV28|TRBD1|TRBJ2-7|13
ASSSGGQGAREQY
>TRBV10-3|NA|TRBJ1-1|11
AISGQPNTEAF
>TRBV7-2|TRBD1|TRBJ2-5|12
ASSLVRGQETQY
>TRBV27|NA|TRBJ1-2|11
ASSLAANYGYT
>TRBV5-1|NA|TRBJ2-7|13
ASSLVGGEVYEQY
>TRBV18|NA|TRBJ1-2|11
ASSPVGDYGYT
>TRBV18|TRBD1|TRBJ1-4|12
ASSPPDRGEKLF
>TRBV6-5|TRBD2|TRBJ2-7|13
ASSYDSGGAYEQY
>TRBV11-3|NA|TRBJ2-7|7
ASPGEQY
>TRBV24-1|NA|TRBJ2-3|12
ATSGRQGSDTQY
>TRBV19|TRBD1|TRBJ1-5|13
ASSTRQGSNQPQH
>TRBV6-1|TRBD1|TRBJ1-3|14
ASSDPTWTGGNTIY
>TRBV2|TRBD1|TRBJ2-5|11
ANGRDRQETQY
>TRBV3-1/TRBV3-2|TRBD2|TRBJ2-3|15
ASSPPGSGRGADTQY
>TRBV27|TRBD1|TRBJ1-2|11
ATTRDRSMNYT
>TRBV10-3|TRBD1|TRBJ2-1|12
AIRGDRETNEQF
>TRBV14|NA|TRBJ2-1|14
ASSQRFRSSYNEQF
>TRBV7-9|NA|TRBJ2-7|11
ASSWKEFDEQY
>TRBV5-1|NA|TRBJ1-2|12
ASKTGIANYGYT
>TRBV6-5|TRBD2|TRBJ2-2|13
ASSLGLAGAGELF
>TRBV2|NA|TRBJ2-3|12
ASRREVGEDTQY
>TRBV5-1|TRBD2|TRBJ2-1|16
ASSPPLRTSGKVNEQF
>TRBV27|NA|TRBJ1-1|11
ASSRQENTEAF
>TRBV2|TRBD1|TRBJ2-5|13
ASTKSGTEQETQY
>TRBV7-9|TRBD1|TRBJ2-7|13
ASSFVDRGLYEQY
>TRBV3-1/TRBV3-2|NA|TRBJ1-3|13
ASSQTSSSGNTIY
>TRBV6-5|NA|TRBJ2-6|13
ATLRGAFGANVLT
>TRBV6-5|TRBD2|TRBJ2-7|10
ASTPGGGKQY
>TRBV19|NA|TRBJ2-2|13
ASSMTALNTGELF
>TRBV6-5|TRBD1|TRBJ2-3|13
ASSRDRASTDTQY